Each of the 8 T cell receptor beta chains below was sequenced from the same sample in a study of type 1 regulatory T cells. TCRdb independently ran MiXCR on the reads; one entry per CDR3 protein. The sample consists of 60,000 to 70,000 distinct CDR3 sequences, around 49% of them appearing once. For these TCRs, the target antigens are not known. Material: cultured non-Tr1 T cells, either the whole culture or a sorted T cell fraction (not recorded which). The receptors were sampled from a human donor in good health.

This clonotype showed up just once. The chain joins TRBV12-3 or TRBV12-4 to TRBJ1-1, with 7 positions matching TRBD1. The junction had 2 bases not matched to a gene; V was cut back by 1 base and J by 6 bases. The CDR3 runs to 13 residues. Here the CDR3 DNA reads TGTGCCAGCAGTTTAGACAGGGGCCCTGAAGCTTTCTTT. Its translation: CASSLDRGPEAFF.

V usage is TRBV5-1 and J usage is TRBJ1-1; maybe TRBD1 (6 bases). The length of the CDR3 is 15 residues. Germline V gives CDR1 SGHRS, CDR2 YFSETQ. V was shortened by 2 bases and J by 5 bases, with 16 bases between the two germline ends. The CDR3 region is CASSLTGLSSTEAFF. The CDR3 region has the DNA TGCGCCAGCAGCTTAACAGGGCTTTCGTCTACTGAAGCTTTCTTT.

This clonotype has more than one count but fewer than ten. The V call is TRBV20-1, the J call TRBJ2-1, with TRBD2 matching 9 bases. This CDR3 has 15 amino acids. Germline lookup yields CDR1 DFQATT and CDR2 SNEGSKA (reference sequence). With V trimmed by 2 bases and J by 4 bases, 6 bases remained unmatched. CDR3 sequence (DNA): TGCAGTGCTAGAAAAGCGCTAGCGGGATACAATGAGCAGTTCTTC. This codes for CSARKALAGYNEQFF.

The CDR3 nucleotides are TGTGCCAGCAGCGGCCGGGTAGCGGGGGGGTACAATGAGCAGTTCTTC. Encoded protein: CASSGRVAGGYNEQFF. The chain has TRBV7-6 and TRBJ2-1, with 11 nucleotides matching TRBD2. Germline loops: CDR1 SGHVS, CDR2 FNYEAQ. The CDR3 length is 16 residues. After removal of 5 bases from V and 4 bases from J, the junction contained 7 bases not matched to a gene. The variable domain in full, with the rest retrieved from reference TRBV7-6 and TRBJ2-1, is GAGVSQSPRYKVTKRGQDVALRCDPISGHVSLYWYRQALGQGPEFLTYFNYEAQQDKSGLPNDRFSAERPEGSISTLTIQRTEQRDSAMYRCASSGRVAGGYNEQFFGPGTRLTVL.

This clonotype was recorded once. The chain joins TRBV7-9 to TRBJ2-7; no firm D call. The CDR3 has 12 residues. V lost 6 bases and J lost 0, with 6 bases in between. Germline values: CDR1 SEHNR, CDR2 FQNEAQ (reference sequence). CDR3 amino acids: CASSGDSYEQYF. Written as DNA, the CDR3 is TGTGCCAGCAGTGGGGACTCCTACGAGCAGTACTTC. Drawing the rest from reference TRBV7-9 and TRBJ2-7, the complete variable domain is DTGVSQNPRHKITKRGQNVTFRCDPISEHNRLYWYRQTLGQGPEFLTYFQNEAQLEKSRLLSDRFSAERPKGSFSTLEIQRTEQGDSAMYLCASSGDSYEQYFGPGTRLTVT.

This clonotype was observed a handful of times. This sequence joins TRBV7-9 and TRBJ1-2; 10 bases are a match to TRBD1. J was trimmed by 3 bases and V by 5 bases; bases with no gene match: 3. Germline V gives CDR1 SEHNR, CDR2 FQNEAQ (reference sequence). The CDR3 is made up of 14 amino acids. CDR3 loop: CASSPTGGDYGYTF. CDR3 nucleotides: TGTGCCAGCAGCCCGACAGGGGGCGACTATGGCTACACCTTC.

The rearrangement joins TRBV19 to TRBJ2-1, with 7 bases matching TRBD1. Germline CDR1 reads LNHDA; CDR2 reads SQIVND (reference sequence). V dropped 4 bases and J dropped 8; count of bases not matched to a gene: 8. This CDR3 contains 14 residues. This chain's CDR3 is CASSTRQGIDEQFF. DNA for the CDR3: TGTGCCAGTAGTACAAGACAGGGTATCGATGAGCAGTTCTTC.

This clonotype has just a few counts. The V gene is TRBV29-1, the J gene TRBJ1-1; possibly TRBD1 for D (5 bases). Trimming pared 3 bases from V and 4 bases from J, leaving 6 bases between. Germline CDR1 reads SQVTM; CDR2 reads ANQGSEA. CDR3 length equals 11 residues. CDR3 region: CSVDGGTEAFF. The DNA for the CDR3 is TGCAGCGTTGACGGGGGCACTGAAGCTTTCTTT.